One sample yielded the 26 T cell receptor beta chains listed below, sequenced in a study of T cell responses to AZD1222 COVID-19 vaccine. Generated by immunoSEQ multiplex PCR, the TCRdb table keeps only in-frame clones and is missing some. The sample carries 90,000 to 120,000 clones, roughly nine tenths recorded once. This specimen was peripheral blood, taken on day 0 of MenACWY control vaccination. These receptors all come from an adult in good health.

The chain recombines TRBV7-3 with TRBJ2-3; D is perhaps TRBD1 or TRBD2 (6 bases each). Deletions cut 4 bases from V and 1 base from J, with 12 bases between. Germline CDR1 is SGHTA and CDR2 is FQGTGA. The CDR3 loop spans 15 amino acids. CDR3 nucleotides: TGTGCCAGCAGCTACAGGGACTCGGGCACAGATACGCAGTATTTT. Translated, it gives CASSYRDSGTDTQYF.

The V gene is TRBV29-1, the J gene TRBJ2-5, with TRBD2 identical over 11 bases. Per the germline V gene, CDR1 is SQVTM and CDR2 is ANQGSEA. V was clipped by 7 bases and J by 5 bases; unmatched bases: 9. The CDR3 has 14 amino acids. The CDR3 DNA follows: TGCAGCGGGATTAGCGGGGGGGCCAGGGAGACCCAGTACTTC. Amino acids: CSGISGGARETQYF.

V gene TRBV12-3 or TRBV12-4 combines with J gene TRBJ1-1; no reliable D call. V was pared by 1 base and J by 7 bases, with 4 bases between. The CDR3 contains 11 residues. CDR3 DNA sequence: TGTGCCAGCAGTTTAGGGGGTGAAGCTTTCTTT. It encodes CASSLGGEAFF.

V usage is TRBV7-9 and J usage is TRBJ2-5; 13 nucleotides match TRBD2. In germline, CDR1 is SEHNR, CDR2 FQNEAQ (reference sequence). CDR3 length: 14 amino acids. Germline trimming cut 4 bases from V and 5 bases from J; bases unmatched to any gene: 1. The CDR3 here is CASSWTSGGETQYF. CDR3 bases: TGTGCCAGCAGCTGGACTAGCGGGGGCGAGACCCAGTACTTC.

V and J are TRBV15 and TRBJ1-1, with a tentative D call TRBD1 (6 bases). The V end lost 0 bases, the J end lost 3 bases, and 17 bases lay between the germline ends. The CDR3 has 17 residues. CDR1 and CDR2 (germline): LNHNV, YYDKDF (reference sequence). Here the CDR3 reads CATSRDSVRGAYTEAFF. CDR3 sequence (DNA): TGTGCCACCAGCAGAGATTCTGTACGGGGGGCGTACACTGAAGCTTTCTTT.

The CDR3 sequence is CASSRGRGTGNTIYF. CDR3 DNA: TGTGCCAGCAGCCGAGGTCGGGGAACTGGAAACACCATATATTTT. The chain carries TRBV11-1 and TRBJ1-3; unclear D gene. The V end was cut by 5 bases, the J end by 2 bases, with 13 bases between. The CDR3 spans 15 residues. The V gene's germline CDR1 is SGHAT and CDR2 FQDESV (reference sequence).

This chain links TRBV5-1 with TRBJ2-2; 9 bases map to TRBD1. In germline, CDR1 is SGHRS, CDR2 YFSETQ. This CDR3 region has 15 residues. V dropped 5 bases and J dropped 3; count of bases not matched to a gene: 5. The CDR3: CASSPGTGYTGELFF. The CDR3 DNA sequence: TGCGCCAGCAGTCCCGGGACAGGGTACACCGGGGAGCTGTTTTTT.

This clone has only one observation. This chain uses TRBV7-3 with TRBJ1-2; D is perhaps TRBD1 (5 bases). Trimming cost V 5 bases and J 5 bases, with 12 bases left between them. Germline lookup yields CDR1 SGHTA and CDR2 FQGTGA. CDR3 length: 13 residues. In DNA form, the CDR3 reads TGTGCCAGCAGCCCTAACGGGGCATATGGCTACACCTTC. Encoded protein: CASSPNGAYGYTF.

The genes are TRBV4-3 and TRBJ2-3; 8 positions match TRBD2. Germline CDR1 and CDR2: LGHNA and YSLEER. CDR3 length: 19 amino acids. With V trimmed by 1 base and J by 1 base, 13 bases remained unmatched. The CDR3 is CASSQVPLGGSGGTDTQYF. The CDR3 bases are TGCGCCAGCAGCCAAGTTCCCCTAGGAGGTAGCGGGGGCACAGATACGCAGTATTTT.

The V and J genes are TRBV4-1 and TRBJ2-6; no reliable D call. The CDR3 spans 15 residues. Trimming removed 4 bases at V and 0 bases at J, with 7 bases between. Germline CDR1 and CDR2: MGHRA and YSYEKL. The CDR3 here is CASSPINSGANVLTF. The CDR3 nucleotides are TGCGCCAGCAGCCCTATTAACTCTGGGGCCAACGTCCTGACTTTC.

The V gene is TRBV27, the J gene TRBJ2-3, with D tentatively TRBD2 (6 bases). CDR3 size: 19 residues. Per the germline V gene, CDR1 is MNHEY and CDR2 is SMNVEV (reference sequence). V gave up 5 bases and J gave up 0 bases, with 24 bases separating them. The CDR3 reads CASSPPFSGLRSSTDTQYF. DNA of the CDR3: TGTGCCAGCAGTCCCCCCTTTAGCGGACTTCGATCTAGCACAGATACGCAGTATTTT.

As for this clone: Compared with germline, one end of the junction differs, possibly owing to a read error. The sample has other DNA sequences that encode this CDR3 too. This rearrangement joins TRBV4-1 to TRBJ2-7, with 8 bases fitting TRBD1. The length of the CDR3 is 15 residues. Germline CDR1 reads MGHRA; CDR2 reads YSYEKL. The CDR3 loop is CASSQVWDRSYEQYF. The DNA of the CDR3 is TGCGCCAGCAGTCAAGTTTGGGACAGGTCCTACGAGCAGTACTTC.

As DNA, the CDR3 is TGCGCCAGCAGCCTGGGACAGGGGCTTCAGCCCCAGCATTTT. The encoded protein is CASSLGQGLQPQHF. The chain uses TRBV5-1 and TRBJ1-5; 10 positions match TRBD1. With 4 bases clipped from V and 6 bases from J, the junction kept 4 bases outside the gene matches. Germline CDR1 SGHRS, CDR2 YFSETQ. This CDR3 has 14 residues.

The rearrangement joins TRBV28 to TRBJ1-6; no firm D call. CDR3 length equals 14 residues. V lost 3 bases and J lost 7, with 10 bases in between. Germline lookup yields CDR1 MDHEN and CDR2 SYDVKM. The chain's CDR3 is CASSFTTVNSPLHF. The CDR3 DNA reads TGTGCCAGCAGTTTTACCACGGTGAATTCACCCCTCCACTTT. The full variable domain, with the rest looked up from reference TRBV28 and TRBJ1-6, is DVKVTQSSRYLVKRTGEKVFLECVQDMDHENMFWYRQDPGLGLRLIYFSYDVKMKEKGDIPEGYSVSREKKERFSLILESASTNQTSMYLCASSFTTVNSPLHFGNGTRLTVT.

This clone appeared a single time. The chain recombines TRBV29-1 with TRBJ1-2; TRBD1 might be the D (6 bases). The germline CDR1 and CDR2 sequences are SQVTM and ANQGSEA. V was clipped by 0 bases and J by 3 bases, with 11 bases between them. This CDR3 region has 14 residues. CDR3 protein: CSVEDNRAYYGYTF. The CDR3 DNA follows: TGCAGCGTTGAAGACAACAGGGCTTACTATGGCTACACCTTC.

The chain combines TRBV29-1 with TRBJ2-3, with D possibly being TRBD1 (6 bases). CDR1 and CDR2 from the germline V gene are SQVTM and ANQGSEA. Trimming left V 3 bases short and J 0 bases short, with 22 bases between. This CDR3 is built from 18 residues. The CDR3 region has the DNA TGCAGCGTTGAGGGCGAAGGACAGCCCTTTTCTAGCACAGATACGCAGTATTTT. This codes for CSVEGEGQPFSSTDTQYF.

V usage is TRBV2 and J usage is TRBJ1-2; D is possibly TRBD1 (6 bases). The CDR3 contains 14 residues. V was pared by 3 bases and J by 4 bases, with 12 bases between. Germline V gene sequence: CDR1 SNHLY, CDR2 FYNNEI. For the CDR3, the DNA is TGTGCCAGCAGTGAGGCCGGGACAATCTATGGCTACACCTTC. It yields the protein CASSEAGTIYGYTF.

V usage is TRBV2 and J usage is TRBJ1-1; D perhaps matches TRBD1 (5 bases). Trimming shortened V by 7 bases and J by 5 bases, and 8 bases separated the two germline ends. Per germline, CDR1 SNHLY and CDR2 FYNNEI. CDR3 length: 11 amino acids. The CDR3 region is CASMGDTEAFF. DNA for the CDR3: TGTGCCAGCATGGGGGATACTGAAGCTTTCTTT.

This CDR3 reads CASTGLAGGRFEQYF. In DNA form, the CDR3 reads TGTGCCAGCACCGGGCTAGCGGGGGGGCGTTTCGAGCAGTACTTC. V is TRBV5-4 and J is TRBJ2-7; the match to TRBD2 covers 12 bases. Germline V gives CDR1 SGHNT, CDR2 YYREEE (reference sequence). The CDR3 consists of 15 residues. With V trimmed by 6 bases and J by 6 bases, 10 bases remained unmatched.

The V call is TRBV15, the J call TRBJ1-4; perhaps TRBD1 as D (6 bases). This CDR3 comprises 15 residues. The ends were cut back, 0 bases at V and 8 bases at J, with 13 bases in the middle. Germline loops: CDR1 LNHNV, CDR2 YYDKDF (reference sequence). The CDR3 DNA reads as TGTGCCACCAGCAGAGACCTAAGACAGGAGGAAAAACTGTTTTTT. Protein sequence: CATSRDLRQEEKLFF.

The chain links TRBV19 to TRBJ1-2; perhaps TRBD1 as D (5 bases). Germline CDR1 is LNHDA and CDR2 is SQIVND (reference sequence). Trimming took 6 bases from V and 4 from J, leaving 9 bases between them. CDR3 length equals 12 residues. In DNA form, the CDR3 reads TGTGCCAGTAGCGGGGGAGTCTATGGCTACACCTTC. It specifies CASSGGVYGYTF.

V gene TRBV6-2 or TRBV6-3 combines with J gene TRBJ2-7; no definite D call. Trimming stripped 3 bases from V and 2 bases from J, with 11 bases between. The CDR3 sequence is 14 residues long. Germline values: CDR1 MNHEY, CDR2 SVGEGT. CDR3 DNA sequence: TGTGCCAGCAGTTATGGGCGCCTGACCTACGAGCAGTACTTC. It is translated as CASSYGRLTYEQYF.

The chain employs TRBV27 and TRBJ1-3; 8 nucleotides align to TRBD1. V lost 8 bases and J lost 0; bases outside the gene matches: 9. The CDR3 is made up of 16 amino acids. CDR1 is MNHEY, CDR2 SMNVEV, per germline (reference sequence). As DNA, the CDR3 is TGTGCCAGCTGCCGGACAGGGCCTAGCTCTGGAAACACCATATATTTT. Its translation is CASCRTGPSSGNTIYF.

The genes are TRBV6-5 and TRBJ1-2, with TRBD1 identical over 8 bases. The CDR3 covers 15 residues. V lost 4 bases to trimming and J lost 5 bases; unmatched junction nucleotides: 9. The V gene's germline CDR1 is MNHEY and CDR2 SVGAGI. This CDR3 is CASSSGPGQEYGYTF. In nucleotides, the CDR3 is TGTGCCAGCAGTTCAGGTCCGGGACAGGAGTATGGCTACACCTTC.

This clone has just one count. The J gene is TRBJ2-7, the V gene TRBV27; 8 nucleotides align to TRBD2. This CDR3 is 17 amino acids long. With V trimmed by 4 bases and J by 5 bases, 16 bases remained unmatched. Germline V lookup: CDR1 MNHEY, CDR2 SMNVEV (reference sequence). CDR3 sequence (DNA): TGTGCCAGCAGTTCCTATGATCGGACTAGCTCCGGAAACGAGCAGTACTTC. This codes for CASSSYDRTSSGNEQYF.

This clone was observed a single time. The chain combines TRBV29-1 with TRBJ2-1; D is uncertain. The V gene lost 3 bases and the J gene lost 7 bases, with 13 bases spanning the gap. The CDR3 extends over 13 amino acids. CDR1 is SQVTM and CDR2 is ANQGSEA in the germline V gene. The CDR3 region has the DNA TGCAGCGTTGATAAGGCCAAACGGAATGAGCAGTTCTTC. The encoded protein is CSVDKAKRNEQFF.